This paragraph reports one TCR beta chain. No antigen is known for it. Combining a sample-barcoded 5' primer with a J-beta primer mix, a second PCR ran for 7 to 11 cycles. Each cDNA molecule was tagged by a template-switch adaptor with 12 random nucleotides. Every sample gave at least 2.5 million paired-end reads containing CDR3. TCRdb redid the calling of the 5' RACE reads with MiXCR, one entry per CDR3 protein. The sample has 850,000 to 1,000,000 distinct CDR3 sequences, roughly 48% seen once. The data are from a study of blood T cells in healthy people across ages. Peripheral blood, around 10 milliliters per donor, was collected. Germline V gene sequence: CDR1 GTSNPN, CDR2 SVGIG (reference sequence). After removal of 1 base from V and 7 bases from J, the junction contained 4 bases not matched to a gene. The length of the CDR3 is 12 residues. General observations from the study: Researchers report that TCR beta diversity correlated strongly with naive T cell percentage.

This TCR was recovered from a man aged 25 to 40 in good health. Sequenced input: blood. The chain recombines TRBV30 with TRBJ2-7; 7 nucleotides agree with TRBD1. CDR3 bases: TGTGCCTGGAGTGCCTGGGGACAGGAGCAGTACTTC. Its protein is CAWSAWGQEQYF.